This T cell receptor (beta chain) was captured by sequencing in a study of CD8 T cells in ankylosing spondylitis. Whole-study findings and limits: Ankylosing spondylitis blood appeared to be characterized by a TCR beta motif of several highly homologous variants. From matched ankylosing spondylitis synovial fluid, disease-linked clones were reportedly recovered at significantly enriched levels.

This clonotype appeared a few times. Its antigen is as yet unknown. Looked up from germline, CDR1 is SEHNR and CDR2 is FQNEAQ (reference sequence). The V end was cut by 3 bases, the J end by 2 bases, with 13 bases between. CDR3 length equals 16 residues. TCRdb called the 5' RACE reads again in MiXCR, with one record for every CDR3 protein. The sample yields more than 300,000 distinct CDR3 sequences, roughly 8% seen once. V is TRBV7-9 and J is TRBJ2-2, with a possible D match to TRBD1 (6 bases). Input material: blood, either unsorted or a sorted T cell fraction (not recorded which). This clonotype was obtained from a male donor with ankylosing spondylitis. CDR3 sequence (DNA): TGTGCCAGCAGCTTTGACAGGACATCTAACACCGGGGAGCTGTTTTTT. This translates into CASSFDRTSNTGELFF.